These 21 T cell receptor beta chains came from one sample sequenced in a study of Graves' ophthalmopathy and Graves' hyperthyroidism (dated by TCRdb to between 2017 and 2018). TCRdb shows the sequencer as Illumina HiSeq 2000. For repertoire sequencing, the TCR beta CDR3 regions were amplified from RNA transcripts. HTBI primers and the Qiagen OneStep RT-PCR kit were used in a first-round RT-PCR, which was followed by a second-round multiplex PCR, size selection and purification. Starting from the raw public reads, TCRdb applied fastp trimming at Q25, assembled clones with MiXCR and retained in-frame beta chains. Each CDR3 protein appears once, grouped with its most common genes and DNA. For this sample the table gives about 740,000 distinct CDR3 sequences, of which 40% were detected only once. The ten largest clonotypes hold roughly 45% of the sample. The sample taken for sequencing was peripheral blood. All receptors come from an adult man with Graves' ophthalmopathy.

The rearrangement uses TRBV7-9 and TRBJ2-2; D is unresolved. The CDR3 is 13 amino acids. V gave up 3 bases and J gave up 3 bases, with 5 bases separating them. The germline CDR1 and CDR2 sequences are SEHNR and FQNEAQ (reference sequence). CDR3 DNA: TGTGCCAGCAGCTTGGCGTACACCGGGGAGCTGTTTTTT. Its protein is CASSLAYTGELFF.

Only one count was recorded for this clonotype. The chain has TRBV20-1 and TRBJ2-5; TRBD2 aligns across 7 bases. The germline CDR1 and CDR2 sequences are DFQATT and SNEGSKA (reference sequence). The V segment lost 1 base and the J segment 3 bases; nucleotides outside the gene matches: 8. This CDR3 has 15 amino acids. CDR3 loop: CSARVRRGRKETQYF. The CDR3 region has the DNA TGCAGTGCTAGAGTCCGGCGGGGGAGAAAAGAGACCCAGTACTTC.

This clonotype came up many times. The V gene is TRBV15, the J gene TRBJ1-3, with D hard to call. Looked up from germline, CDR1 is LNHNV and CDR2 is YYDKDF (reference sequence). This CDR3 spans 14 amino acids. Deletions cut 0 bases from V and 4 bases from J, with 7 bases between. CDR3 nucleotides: TGTGCCACCAGCAGAGACGGAATCGGAAACACCATATATTTT. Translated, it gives CATSRDGIGNTIYF.

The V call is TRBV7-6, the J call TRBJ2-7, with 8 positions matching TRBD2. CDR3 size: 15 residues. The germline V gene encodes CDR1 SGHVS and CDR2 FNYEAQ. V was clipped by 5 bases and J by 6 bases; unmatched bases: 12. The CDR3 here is CASSVGLAGEGEQYF. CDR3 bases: TGTGCCAGCAGCGTCGGACTAGCCGGAGAAGGCGAGCAGTACTTC. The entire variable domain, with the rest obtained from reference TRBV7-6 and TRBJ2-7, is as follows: GAGVSQSPRYKVTKRGQDVALRCDPISGHVSLYWYRQALGQGPEFLTYFNYEAQQDKSGLPNDRFSAERPEGSISTLTIQRTEQRDSAMYRCASSVGLAGEGEQYFGPGTRLTVT.

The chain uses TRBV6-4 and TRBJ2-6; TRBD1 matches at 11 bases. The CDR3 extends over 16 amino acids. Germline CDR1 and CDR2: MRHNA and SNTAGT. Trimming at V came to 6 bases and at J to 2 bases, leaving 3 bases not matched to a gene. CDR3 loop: CASRRTGGAGANVLTF. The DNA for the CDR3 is TGTGCCAGCAGGAGGACAGGGGGCGCTGGGGCCAACGTCCTGACTTTC.

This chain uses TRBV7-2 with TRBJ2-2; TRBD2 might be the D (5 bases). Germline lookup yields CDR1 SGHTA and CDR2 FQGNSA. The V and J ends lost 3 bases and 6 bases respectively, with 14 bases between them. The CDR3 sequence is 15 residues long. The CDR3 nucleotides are TGTGCCAGCAGCTTGGCAACCGGAGGTTCCGGGGAGCTGTTTTTT. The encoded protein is CASSLATGGSGELFF.

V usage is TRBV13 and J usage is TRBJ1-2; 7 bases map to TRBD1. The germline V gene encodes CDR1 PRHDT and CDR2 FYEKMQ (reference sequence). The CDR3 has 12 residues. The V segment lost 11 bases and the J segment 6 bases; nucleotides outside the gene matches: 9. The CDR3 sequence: CAWRLGQHGYTF. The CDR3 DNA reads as TGTGCCTGGAGGTTGGGACAGCATGGCTACACCTTC.

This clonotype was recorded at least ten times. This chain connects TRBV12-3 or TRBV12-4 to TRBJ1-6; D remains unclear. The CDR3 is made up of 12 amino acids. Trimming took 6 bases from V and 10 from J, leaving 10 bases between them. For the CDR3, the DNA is TGTGCCAGCAGCACCCCTGGCTCACCCCTCCACTTT. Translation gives CASSTPGSPLHF.

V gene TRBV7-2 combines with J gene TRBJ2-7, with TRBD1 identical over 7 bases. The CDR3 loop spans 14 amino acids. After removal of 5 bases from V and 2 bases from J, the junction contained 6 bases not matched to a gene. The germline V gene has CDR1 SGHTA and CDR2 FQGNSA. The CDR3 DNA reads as TGTGCCAGCAGCAAAGACAGGGACCCCTACGAGCAGTACTTC. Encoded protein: CASSKDRDPYEQYF.

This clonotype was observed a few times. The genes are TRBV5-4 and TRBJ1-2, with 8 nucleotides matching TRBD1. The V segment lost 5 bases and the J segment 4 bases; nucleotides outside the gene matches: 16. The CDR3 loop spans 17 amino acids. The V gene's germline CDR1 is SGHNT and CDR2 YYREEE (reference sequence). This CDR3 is CASSLGQGSMSLYGYTF. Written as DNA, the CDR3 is TGTGCCAGCAGTCTTGGACAGGGATCCATGTCTCTCTATGGCTACACCTTC.

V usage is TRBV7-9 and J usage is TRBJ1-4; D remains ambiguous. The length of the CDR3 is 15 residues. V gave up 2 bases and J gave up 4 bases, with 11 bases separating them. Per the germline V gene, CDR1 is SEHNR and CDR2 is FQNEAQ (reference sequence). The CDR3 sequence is CASSLWVADNEKLFF. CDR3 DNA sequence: TGTGCCAGCAGCTTATGGGTTGCCGATAATGAAAAACTGTTTTTT.

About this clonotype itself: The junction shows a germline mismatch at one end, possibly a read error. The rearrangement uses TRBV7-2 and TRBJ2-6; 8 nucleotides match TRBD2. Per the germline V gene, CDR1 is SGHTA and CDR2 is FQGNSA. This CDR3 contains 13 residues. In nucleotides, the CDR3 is TGTGCCAGCAGGGAGGCGGGGGGCAACGTCCTGACTTTC. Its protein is CASREAGGNVLTF.

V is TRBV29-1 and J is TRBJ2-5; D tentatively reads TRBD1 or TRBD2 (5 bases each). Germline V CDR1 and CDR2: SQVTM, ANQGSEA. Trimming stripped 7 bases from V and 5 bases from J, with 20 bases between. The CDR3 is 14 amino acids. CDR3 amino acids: CSATGRDGVETQYF. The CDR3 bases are TGCAGCGCTACGGGTCGGGACGGCGTGGAGACCCAGTACTTC.

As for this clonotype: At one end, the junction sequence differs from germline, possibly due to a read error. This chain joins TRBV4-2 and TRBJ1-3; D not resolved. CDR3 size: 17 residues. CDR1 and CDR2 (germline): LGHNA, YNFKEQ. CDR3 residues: CASSQVGGELSGNTIYF. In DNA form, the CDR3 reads TGTGCCAGCAGCCAAGTCGGCGGGGAGCTCTCTGGGAACACCATATATTTT.

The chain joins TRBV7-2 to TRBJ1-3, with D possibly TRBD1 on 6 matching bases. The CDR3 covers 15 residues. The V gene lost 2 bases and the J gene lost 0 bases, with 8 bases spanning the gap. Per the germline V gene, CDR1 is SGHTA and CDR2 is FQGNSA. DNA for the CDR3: TGTGCCAGCAGCTTACGACAGGACTCTGGAAACACCATATATTTT. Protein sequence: CASSLRQDSGNTIYF.

DNA for the CDR3: TGTGCCAGCAGCTTAGGATATGGCTCTGGAAACACCATATATTTT. Translation: CASSLGYGSGNTIYF. The chain links TRBV7-6 to TRBJ1-3, with no clear D. The V and J ends lost 1 base and 0 bases respectively, with 7 bases between them. Per the germline V gene, CDR1 is SGHVS and CDR2 is FNYEAQ. This CDR3 contains 15 residues.

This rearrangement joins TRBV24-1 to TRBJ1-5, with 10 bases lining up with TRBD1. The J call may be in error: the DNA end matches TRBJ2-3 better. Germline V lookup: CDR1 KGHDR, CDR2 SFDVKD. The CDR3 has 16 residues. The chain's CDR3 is CATSDPGTGDTDTQYF. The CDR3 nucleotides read TGTGCCACCAGTGATCCGGGGACAGGGGATACAGATACGCAGTATTTT.

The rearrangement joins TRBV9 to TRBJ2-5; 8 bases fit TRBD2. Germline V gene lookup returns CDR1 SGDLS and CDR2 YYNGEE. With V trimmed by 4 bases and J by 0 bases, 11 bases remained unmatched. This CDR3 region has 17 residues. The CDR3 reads CASSFVGASGYQETQYF. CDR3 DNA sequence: TGTGCCAGCAGCTTCGTTGGGGCTAGCGGGTACCAAGAGACCCAGTACTTC.

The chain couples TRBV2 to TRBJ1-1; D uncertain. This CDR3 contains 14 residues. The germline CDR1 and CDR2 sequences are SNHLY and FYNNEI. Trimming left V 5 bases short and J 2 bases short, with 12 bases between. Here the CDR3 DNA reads TGTGCCAGCAGTAGGGTACACACTAACACTGAAGCTTTCTTT. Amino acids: CASSRVHTNTEAFF.

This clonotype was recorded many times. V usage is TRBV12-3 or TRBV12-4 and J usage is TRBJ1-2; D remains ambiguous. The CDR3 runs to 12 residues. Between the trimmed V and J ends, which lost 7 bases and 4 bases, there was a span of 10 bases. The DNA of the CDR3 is TGTGCCAGCACCATAGACGGCTATGGCTACACCTTC. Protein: CASTIDGYGYTF.

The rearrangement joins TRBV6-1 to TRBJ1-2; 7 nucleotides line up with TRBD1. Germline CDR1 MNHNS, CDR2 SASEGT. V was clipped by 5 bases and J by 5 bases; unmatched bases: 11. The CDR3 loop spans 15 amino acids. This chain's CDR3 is CASSPSPGQRYGYTF. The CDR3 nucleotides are TGTGCCAGCAGTCCGAGCCCGGGACAGCGATATGGCTACACCTTC.